This T cell receptor (beta chain) came from a study of blood T cell repertoires in COVID-19. Overall study context: The origin of the acute and convalescent COVID-19 samples was the United States, Italy and Spain.

Methods used by the authors: From reference gene primer amplification, estimates of nucleated cell counts were derived. Generated by immunoSEQ multiplex PCR, the TCRdb table keeps only in-frame clones and is missing some. The V and J calls and clone size are taken from that table; D and trimming were inferred from the DNA. Among 310,000 or so clones listed, 90% were seen once. Participants came from roughly 24 US areas, aged roughly 18 to 95 years. Participant-reported clinical history was the basis for cohort assignment. In its sample, this clone was seen once. CDR3 length: 16 residues. Germline lookup yields CDR1 MNHEY and CDR2 SMNVEV (reference sequence). The V end lost 7 bases, the J end lost 0 bases, and 18 bases lay between the germline ends.

This clonotype was obtained from a woman aged 18-29 years with acute COVID-19. The genes are TRBV27 and TRBJ2-5; D may be TRBD1 (6 bases). Source material: PBMCs or T cells enriched from blood (not recorded which). CDR3 bases: TGTGCCAGCATTCAGGGGAAGAAAACGAACCAAGAGACCCAGTACTTC. Translated, it gives CASIQGKKTNQETQYF.